There are many counts of the clone carrying this T cell receptor (beta chain). The antigen remains undetermined. This record belongs to a study of identical twins. Study-wide results and caveats: Models came in too low on out-of-frame TCR alpha sharing in monozygotic twins. For cord blood, abundant beta clonotypes had fewer insertions, unlike memory repertoires, which showed none.

The CDR3 covers 15 residues. CDR1 is KGHDR, CDR2 SFDVKD, per germline. With 4 bases clipped from V and 5 bases from J, the junction kept 5 bases outside the gene matches. Donors were all healthy Caucasians. TCRdb fed the 5' RACE reads into MiXCR, producing one record per CDR3 protein. The table lists roughly 250,000 distinct CDR3 sequences, 7.5% of them singletons, with roughly 5.4% in the top ten. These data are also associated with another study on yellow fever vaccine responses in identical twins.

The sample consisted of CD8+ T cells sorted from blood. V usage is TRBV24-1 and J usage is TRBJ2-1; 9 nucleotides match TRBD1. The sequence derives from a woman between 18 and 30 years old in good health. The CDR3 sequence is CATSEGTGLHNEQFF. CDR3 in DNA: TGTGCCACCAGTGAAGGGACAGGGCTCCACAATGAGCAGTTCTTC.